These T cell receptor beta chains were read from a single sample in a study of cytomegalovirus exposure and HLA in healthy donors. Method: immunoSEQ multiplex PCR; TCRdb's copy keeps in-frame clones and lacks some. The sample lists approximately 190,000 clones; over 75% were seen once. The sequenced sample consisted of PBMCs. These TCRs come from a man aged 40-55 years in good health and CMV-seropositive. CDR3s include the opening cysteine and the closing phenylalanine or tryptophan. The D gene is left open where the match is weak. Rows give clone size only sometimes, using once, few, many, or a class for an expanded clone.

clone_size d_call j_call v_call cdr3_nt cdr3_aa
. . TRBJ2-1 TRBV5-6 TGTGCCAGCATCCCACCCATCTCCTCTCAGGAGTTCTTC CASIPPISSQEFF
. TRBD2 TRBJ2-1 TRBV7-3 TGTGCCAGCAGCCGGGCTCGGGGGGGACTACCCAATGAGCAGTTCTTC CASSRARGGLPNEQFF
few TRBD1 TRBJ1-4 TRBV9 TGTGCCAGCAGCGCAGACAGGGAGACGGAAAAACTGTTTTTT CASSADRETEKLFF
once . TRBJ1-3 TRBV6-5 TGTGCCAGCACCCCAGGGTACAGAAACACCATATATTTT CASTPGYRNTIYF
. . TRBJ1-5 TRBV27 TGTGCCAGCAGTATACAGGGTAGTGATCAGCCCCAGCATTTT CASSIQGSDQPQHF
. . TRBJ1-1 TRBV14 TGTGCCAGCAGCCAAGACCAGGGTACCGAAGCTTTCTTT CASSQDQGTEAFF
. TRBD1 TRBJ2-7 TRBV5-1 TGCGCCAGCAGCCAAGGGACAGGGGTCGAGCAGTACTTC CASSQGTGVEQYF
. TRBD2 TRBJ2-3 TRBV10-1 TGCGCCAGCAGTCCCCTAGCGGGGGGGACAGATACGCAGTATTTT CASSPLAGGTDTQYF
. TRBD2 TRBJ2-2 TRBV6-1 TGTGCCAGCAGTGTGGGCGGGGGGAACACCGGGGAGCTGTTTTTT CASSVGGGNTGELFF
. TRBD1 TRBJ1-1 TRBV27 TGTGCCAGCAGGCCTCGGACAGGGGCGAACACTGAAGCTTTCTTT CASRPRTGANTEAFF
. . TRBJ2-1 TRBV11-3 TGTGCCAGCAGCCTGAACAGGGTGAATGAGCAGTTCTTC CASSLNRVNEQFF
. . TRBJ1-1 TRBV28 TGTGCCAGCAGTTCGGCAGGGGACACTGAAGCTTTCTTT CASSSAGDTEAFF
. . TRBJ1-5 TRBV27 TGTGCCAGCAGTCCGTCCGGCAGGGCGAATCAGCCCCAGCATTTT CASSPSGRANQPQHF
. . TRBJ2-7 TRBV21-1 TGTGCCAGCTTCCTCCCATACAGGGAAGTGGGCGAGCAGTACTTC CASFLPYREVGEQYF
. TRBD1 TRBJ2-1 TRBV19 TGTGCCAGTAGTGCGACAGGGACCCCCTACAATGAGCAGTTCTTC CASSATGTPYNEQFF
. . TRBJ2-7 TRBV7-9 TGTGCCAGCAGCTCGGGGTTTTACGAGCAGTACTTC CASSSGFYEQYF
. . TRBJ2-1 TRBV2 TGTGCCAGCAGTGTTCGACTTTTATACAATGAGCAGTTCTTC CASSVRLLYNEQFF
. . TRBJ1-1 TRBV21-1 TGTGCCAGCAGCAAAGTACTAAGGGGGAGACGGACTGAAGCTTTCTTT CASSKVLRGRRTEAFF
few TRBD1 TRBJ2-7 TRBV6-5 TGTGCCAGCAGTTACTCGGGACAGGGCTACGAGCAGTACTTC CASSYSGQGYEQYF
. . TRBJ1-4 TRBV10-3 TGTGCCATCACCCGTGCAACTAATGAAAAACTGTTTTTT CAITRATNEKLFF
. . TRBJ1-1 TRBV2 TGTGCCAGCAGTGTGGTGGGAGTAGAAGCTTTCTTT CASSVVGVEAFF
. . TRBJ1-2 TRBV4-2 TGTGCCAGCAGCCAAGAGTCATATGGCTACACCTTC CASSQESYGYTF
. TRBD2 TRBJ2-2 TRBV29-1 TGCAGCGTAACCCCGGGGGGGGGAACCGGGGAGCTGTTTTTT CSVTPGGGTGELFF
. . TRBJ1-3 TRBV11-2 TGTGCCAGCAGCTTAGCCTTTGGAAACACCATATATTTT CASSLAFGNTIYF
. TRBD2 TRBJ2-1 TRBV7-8 TGTGCCAGCAGCCCACGACTAGCGGGGGACGATGAGCAGTTCTTC CASSPRLAGDDEQFF
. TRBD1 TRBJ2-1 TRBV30 TGTGCCTGGAGTTCCGACAGGGGCTACAATGAGCAGTTCTTC CAWSSDRGYNEQFF
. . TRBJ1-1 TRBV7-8 TGTGCCAGCACCGATCCTACGGGAGATGAAGCTTTCTTT CASTDPTGDEAFF
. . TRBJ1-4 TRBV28 TGTGCCAGCAGTTTTGGCTCGGGTCGCGGCGAAAAACTGTTTTTT CASSFGSGRGEKLFF
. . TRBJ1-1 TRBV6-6 TGTGCCAGCAGTTACTCGCGCGGGACTGAAGCTTTCTTT CASSYSRGTEAFF
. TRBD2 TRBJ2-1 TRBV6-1 TGTGCCAGCAGGCGCGGGGGAGGGTCCTACAATGAGCAGTTCTTC CASRRGGGSYNEQFF
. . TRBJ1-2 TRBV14 TGTGCCAGCAGCCCCCCGATCCCCGGGGTCTATGGCTACACCTTC CASSPPIPGVYGYTF
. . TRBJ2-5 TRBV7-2 TGTGCCAGCAGCCACCGGACAGTAGGTAAAGAGACCCAGTACTTC CASSHRTVGKETQYF
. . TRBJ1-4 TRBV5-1 TGCGCCAGCAGCTTGTTTTTAGGGCAGGGTGGTGAAAAACTGTTTTTT CASSLFLGQGGEKLFF
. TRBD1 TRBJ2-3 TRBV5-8 TGTGCCGGCACCGACAGGGGGCGCGAAGATACGCAGTATTTT CAGTDRGREDTQYF
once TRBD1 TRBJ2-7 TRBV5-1 TGCGCCAGCAGCTTTTGGGACAGGGGCACCCACGAGCAGTACTTC CASSFWDRGTHEQYF
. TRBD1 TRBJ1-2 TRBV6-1 TGTGCCAGCAGTGAAATGGCCAGGGGGCGCGGTGGCTACACCTTC CASSEMARGRGGYTF
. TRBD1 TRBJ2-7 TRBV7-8 TGTGCCAGCAGAACCGGACAGGGGTACGAGCAGTACTTC CASRTGQGYEQYF
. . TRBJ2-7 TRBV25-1 TGTGCCAGCAGTGAATCCGAGACACCCTACGAGCAGTACTTC CASSESETPYEQYF
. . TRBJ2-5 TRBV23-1 TGCGCCAGCTTATCTCGAGGGATACAACAAGAGACCCAGTACTTC CASLSRGIQQETQYF
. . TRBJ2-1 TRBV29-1 TGCAGCGTTTCTCGCGGCATTAGCTCCTACAATGAGCAGTTCTTC CSVSRGISSYNEQFF
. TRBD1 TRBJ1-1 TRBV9 TGTGCCAGCAGCGTAAGGGGGACAGGGGTTCCTGAAGCTTTCTTT CASSVRGTGVPEAFF
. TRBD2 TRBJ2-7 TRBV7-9 TGTGCCAGCAGCTTAGTATCGGGGGGGACCTTGGGCTACGAGCAGTACTTC CASSLVSGGTLGYEQYF
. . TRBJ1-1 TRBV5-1 TGCGCCAGCAGCCTCCTTATAGAGAACACTGAAGCTTTCTTT CASSLLIENTEAFF
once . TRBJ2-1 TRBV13 TGTGCCAGCAGCCTACAGGGAAGCGAGCAGTTCTTC CASSLQGSEQFF